The 18 T cell receptor beta chains below all came from one sample that was sequenced in a study of blood T cell repertoires in COVID-19. Clones were read by immunoSEQ multiplex PCR, and TCRdb kept only the in-frame ones, dropping some. The sample carries about 50,000 clones, about 83% recorded once. Specimen: peripheral blood. The receptors derive from a woman aged 80 or over with acute or convalescent COVID-19.

This clone has only a few counts. In DNA, the CDR3 is TGTGCCATCAGTGGGACAGGGGGGCACGAGCAGTACTTC. Translating gives CAISGTGGHEQYF. The chain combines TRBV10-3 with TRBJ2-7; TRBD1 aligns across 10 bases. This CDR3 region has 13 residues. CDR1 is ENHRY and CDR2 is SYGVKD in the germline V gene. The J segment lost 5 bases and the V segment lost 4 bases, leaving 2 bases of the junction unmatched.

This chain joins TRBV7-9 and TRBJ2-4; D not certain. CDR1 and CDR2 (germline): SEHNR, FQNEAQ (reference sequence). V was trimmed by 11 bases and J by 0 bases, leaving 11 bases between them. The CDR3 has 13 amino acids. The CDR3 sequence: CAALELAKNIQYF. The CDR3 DNA follows: TGTGCCGCGCTCGAACTAGCCAAAAACATTCAGTACTTC. Full variable domain (rest looked up from reference TRBV7-9 and TRBJ2-4): DTGVSQNPRHKITKRGQNVTFRCDPISEHNRLYWYRQTLGQGPEFLTYFQNEAQLEKSRLLSDRFSAERPKGSFSTLEIQRTEQGDSAMYLCAALELAKNIQYFGAGTRLSVL.

The V gene is TRBV6-5, the J gene TRBJ1-4; D is possibly TRBD1 (5 bases). Germline values: CDR1 MNHEY, CDR2 SVGAGI. This CDR3 comprises 16 residues. V lost 2 bases and J lost 4, with 14 bases in between. CDR3 nucleotides: TGTGCCAGCAGTTACCGGCGGACCCAGGGTAATGAAAAACTGTTTTTT. Residues: CASSYRRTQGNEKLFF.

Only one count was recorded for this clone. V is TRBV25-1 and J is TRBJ2-1, with 10 bases aligning to TRBD1. The junction had 8 bases not matched to a gene; V was cut back by 6 bases and J by 0 bases. CDR1 and CDR2 from the germline V gene are MGHDK and SYGVNS. The CDR3 length is 17 residues. The CDR3 DNA sequence: TGTGCCAGCAGGAATGACAGGGGGCGAGGCTCCTACAATGAGCAGTTCTTC. Protein sequence: CASRNDRGRGSYNEQFF.

This rearrangement joins TRBV6-5 to TRBJ2-2; D is possibly TRBD2 (5 bases). This CDR3 is 13 amino acids long. CDR1 and CDR2 (germline): MNHEY, SVGAGI. The V gene lost 8 bases and the J gene lost 1 base, with 8 bases spanning the gap. The CDR3: CASGEMNTGELFF. The CDR3, as DNA: TGTGCCAGCGGGGAGATGAACACCGGGGAGCTGTTTTTT.

The V call is TRBV18, the J call TRBJ1-2, with 10 bases matching TRBD1. With V trimmed by 0 bases and J by 6 bases, 4 bases remained unmatched. The length of the CDR3 is 15 residues. Germline V gene data show CDR1 as KGHSH and CDR2 as LQKENI. The CDR3 DNA reads TGTGCCAGCTCACCACCGGGACAGGGGTATGATGGCTACACCTTC. It is translated as CASSPPGQGYDGYTF.

The gene calls are TRBV7-3 and TRBJ2-1; 7 bases agree with TRBD2. Per the germline V gene, CDR1 is SGHTA and CDR2 is FQGTGA. The CDR3 runs 16 residues. The J segment lost 2 bases and the V segment lost 2 bases, leaving 6 bases of the junction unmatched. The CDR3 loop reads CASSLQATSPYNEQFF. For the CDR3, the DNA is TGTGCCAGCAGCTTACAAGCGACTAGCCCCTACAATGAGCAGTTCTTC. Full variable domain (rest looked up from reference TRBV7-3 and TRBJ2-1): GAGVSQTPSNKVTEKGKYVELRCDPISGHTALYWYRQSLGQGPEFLIYFQGTGAADDSGLPNDRFFAVRPEGSVSTLKIQRTERGDSAVYLCASSLQATSPYNEQFFGPGTRLTVL.

This clone was seen a single time. The chain recombines TRBV6-6 with TRBJ1-1; D is ambiguous. V was pared by 5 bases and J by 1 base, with 11 bases between. CDR3 size: 14 residues. Germline V gene sequence: CDR1 MNHNY, CDR2 SVGAGI (reference sequence). Here the CDR3 DNA reads TGTGCCAGCAGTCCCCCCGCGGCGAACACTGAAGCTTTCTTT. This codes for CASSPPAANTEAFF.

J is TRBJ2-2 and V is TRBV15; D not resolved. With 6 bases removed from V and 4 bases from J, the gap between germline ends came to 6 bases. CDR3 length: 12 amino acids. In germline, CDR1 is LNHNV, CDR2 YYDKDF (reference sequence). CDR3 DNA sequence: TGTGCCACCAGTCAGATCACCGGGGAGCTGTTTTTT. Amino acid sequence: CATSQITGELFF.

CDR3 coding DNA: TGCGCCAGCAGCTTGGGCTACGGGGATCAGCCCCAGCATTTT. Translating gives CASSLGYGDQPQHF. V usage is TRBV5-1 and J usage is TRBJ1-5; D gene ambiguous. The ends were cut back, 0 bases at V and 5 bases at J, with 9 bases in the middle. Germline V gene lookup returns CDR1 SGHRS and CDR2 YFSETQ. The CDR3 is 14 amino acids.

This clone is a singleton in its sample. This sequence joins TRBV19 and TRBJ1-1; 12 positions agree with TRBD1. The trim removed 6 bases at V and 1 base at J, leaving 6 bases unmatched. The CDR3 extends over 16 amino acids. CDR1 and CDR2 from the germline V gene are LNHDA and SQIVND (reference sequence). CDR3: CASSTGTGGANTEAFF. The CDR3 DNA reads TGTGCCAGTAGCACCGGGACAGGGGGCGCGAACACTGAAGCTTTCTTT. Full variable domain (rest looked up from reference TRBV19 and TRBJ1-1): DGGITQSPKYLFRKEGQNVTLSCEQNLNHDAMYWYRQDPGQGLRLIYYSQIVNDFQKGDIAEGYSVSREKKESFPLTVTSAQKNPTAFYLCASSTGTGGANTEAFFGQGTRLTVV.

The chain carries TRBV3-1 (or the pseudogene TRBV3-2) and TRBJ1-3; 9 positions match TRBD1. Germline-derived CDR1 and CDR2 are LGHDT and YNNKEL (reference sequence). The ends lost 0 bases at V and 9 bases at J; junction bases unmatched: 12. This CDR3 spans 17 amino acids. The DNA of the CDR3 is TGTGCCAGCAGCCAAGATTTTGGGACAGGGAAGGAAGGCACCATATATTTT. As protein: CASSQDFGTGKEGTIYF.

Only one count was recorded for this clone. The V and J genes are TRBV21-1 and TRBJ2-7; the table's D call of TRBD1 was not tested on the DNA. TRBV21-1 is a known pseudogene. The CDR3 contains 13 residues. CDR3 nucleotide sequence: TGTGCCACCGGGGGACAGGGGATGAACGAGCAGTACTTC. Protein: CATGGQGMNEQYF.

This chain uses TRBV5-1 with TRBJ1-1, with 11 nucleotides matching TRBD1. Germline CDR1 and CDR2: SGHRS and YFSETQ. CDR3 size: 16 residues. The V gene end was trimmed by 5 bases and the J gene end by 3 bases; junction bases not matched to a gene: 9. Here the CDR3 reads CASRPGQGAQHTEAFF. The CDR3 coding sequence is TGCGCCAGCAGACCCGGACAGGGGGCGCAGCACACTGAAGCTTTCTTT.

The V gene is TRBV29-1, the J gene TRBJ1-5, with D uncertain. The V gene lost 4 bases and the J gene lost 0 bases, with 7 bases spanning the gap. This CDR3 contains 13 residues. Looked up from germline, CDR1 is SQVTM and CDR2 is ANQGSEA. CDR3 in amino acids: CSVAANSNQPQHF. DNA of the CDR3: TGCAGCGTTGCTGCTAATAGCAATCAGCCCCAGCATTTT. Full variable domain (remainder filled in from reference TRBV29-1 and TRBJ1-5): SAVISQKPSRDICQRGTSLTIQCQVDSQVTMMFWYRQQPGQSLTLIATANQGSEATYESGFVIDKFPISRPNLTFSTLTVSNMSPEDSSIYLCSVAANSNQPQHFGDGTRLSIL.

V gene TRBV12-3 or TRBV12-4 combines with J gene TRBJ1-1; 8 nucleotides align to TRBD1. Trimming took 10 bases from V and 0 from J; bases not matched to a gene: 4. The CDR3 sequence is 13 residues long. As DNA, the CDR3 is TGTGCCACCCAGGACAGGGTGAACACTGAAGCTTTCTTT. Translation gives CATQDRVNTEAFF.

The genes are TRBV6-2 or TRBV6-3 and TRBJ2-1; TRBD1 matches at 8 bases. The germline gives CDR1 MNHEY, CDR2 SVGEGT. The CDR3 consists of 15 residues. The junction had 7 bases not matched to a gene; V was cut back by 4 bases and J by 5 bases. CDR3 sequence reads: CASSFSGQGNNEQFF. The CDR3, as DNA: TGTGCCAGCAGTTTTTCCGGACAGGGTAACAATGAGCAGTTCTTC.

This chain joins TRBV10-3 and TRBJ2-5, with D unclear. The CDR3 has 14 amino acids. V was shortened by 6 bases and J by 1 base, with 12 bases between the two germline ends. Germline-derived CDR1 and CDR2 are ENHRY and SYGVKD. CDR3 residues: CAIRVTAAQETQYF. In nucleotides, the CDR3 is TGTGCCATCAGGGTGACTGCGGCCCAAGAGACCCAGTACTTC.